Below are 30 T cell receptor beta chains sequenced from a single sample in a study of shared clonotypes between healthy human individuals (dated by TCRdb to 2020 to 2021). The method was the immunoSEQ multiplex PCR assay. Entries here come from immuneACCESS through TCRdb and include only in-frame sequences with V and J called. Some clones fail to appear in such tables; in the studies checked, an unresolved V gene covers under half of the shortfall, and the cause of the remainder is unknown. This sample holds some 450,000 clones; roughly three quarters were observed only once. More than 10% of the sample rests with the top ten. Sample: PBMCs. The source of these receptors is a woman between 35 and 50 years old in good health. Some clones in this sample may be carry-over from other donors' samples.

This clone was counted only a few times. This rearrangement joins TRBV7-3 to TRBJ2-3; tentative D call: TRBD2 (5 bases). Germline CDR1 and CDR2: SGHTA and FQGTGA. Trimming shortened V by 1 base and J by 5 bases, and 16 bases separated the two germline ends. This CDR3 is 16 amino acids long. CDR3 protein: CASSLIGRTRGDTQYF. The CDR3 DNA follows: TGTGCCAGCAGCTTAATTGGCAGAACCCGGGGAGATACGCAGTATTTT.

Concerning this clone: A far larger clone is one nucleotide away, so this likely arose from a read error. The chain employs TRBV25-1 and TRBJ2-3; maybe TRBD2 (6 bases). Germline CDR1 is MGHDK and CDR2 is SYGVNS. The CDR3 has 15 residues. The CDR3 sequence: CASSAISTSTDMQYF. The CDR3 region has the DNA TGTGCCAGCAGTGCAATCTCTACTAGCACAGATATGCAGTATTTT.

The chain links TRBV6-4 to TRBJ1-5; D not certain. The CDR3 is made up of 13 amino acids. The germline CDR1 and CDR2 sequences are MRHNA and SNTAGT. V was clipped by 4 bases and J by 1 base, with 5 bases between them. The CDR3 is CASSARSNQPQHF. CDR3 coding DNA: TGTGCCAGCAGTGCACGGAGCAATCAGCCCCAGCATTTT.

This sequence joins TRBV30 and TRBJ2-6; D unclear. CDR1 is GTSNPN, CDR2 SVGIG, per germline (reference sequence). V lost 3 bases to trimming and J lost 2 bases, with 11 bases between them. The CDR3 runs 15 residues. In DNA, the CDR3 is TGTGCCTGGAGACGCGTGGGAACTGGGGCCAACGTCCTGACTTTC. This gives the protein CAWRRVGTGANVLTF.

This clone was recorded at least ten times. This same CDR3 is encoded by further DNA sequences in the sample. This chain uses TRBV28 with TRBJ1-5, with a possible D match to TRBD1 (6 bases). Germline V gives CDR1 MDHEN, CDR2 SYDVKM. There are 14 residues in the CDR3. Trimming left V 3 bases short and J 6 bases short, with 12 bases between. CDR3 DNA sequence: TGTGCCAGCAGTTTTGGGGGGGCGGGTCAGCCCCAGCATTTT. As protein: CASSFGGAGQPQHF.

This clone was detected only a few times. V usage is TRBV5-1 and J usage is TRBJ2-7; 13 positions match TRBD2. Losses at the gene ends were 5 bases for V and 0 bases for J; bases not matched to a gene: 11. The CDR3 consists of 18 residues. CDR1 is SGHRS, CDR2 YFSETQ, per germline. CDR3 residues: CASRSGLAGKKFSYEQYF. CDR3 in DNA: TGCGCCAGCAGATCGGGACTAGCGGGAAAGAAGTTCTCCTACGAGCAGTACTTC.

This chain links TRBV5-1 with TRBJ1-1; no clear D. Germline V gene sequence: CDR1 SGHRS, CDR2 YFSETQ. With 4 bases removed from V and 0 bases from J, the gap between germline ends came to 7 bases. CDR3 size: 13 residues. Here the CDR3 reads CASSDTLNTEAFF. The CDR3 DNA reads TGCGCCAGCAGCGACACCCTGAACACTGAAGCTTTCTTT. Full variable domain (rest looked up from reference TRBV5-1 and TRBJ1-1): KAGVTQTPRYLIKTRGQQVTLSCSPISGHRSVSWYQQTPGQGLQFLFEYFSETQRNKGNFPGRFSGRQFSNSRSEMNVSTLELGDSALYLCASSDTLNTEAFFGQGTRLTVV.

The CDR3 sequence: CASSLGGSTDTQYF. CDR3 nucleotide sequence: TGTGCCAGCAGTTTGGGCGGTAGCACAGATACGCAGTATTTT. This chain connects TRBV28 to TRBJ2-3; D remains ambiguous. The CDR3 contains 14 residues. Trimming cost V 3 bases and J 0 bases, with 7 bases left between them. Germline values: CDR1 MDHEN, CDR2 SYDVKM.

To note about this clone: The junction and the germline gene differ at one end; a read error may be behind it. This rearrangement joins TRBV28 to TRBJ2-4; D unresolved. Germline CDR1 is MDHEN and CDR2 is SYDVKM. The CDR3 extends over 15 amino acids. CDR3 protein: CANSLWDLGKNIQYF. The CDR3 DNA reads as TGTGCCAACAGTTTATGGGATTTAGGCAAAAACATTCAGTACTTC.

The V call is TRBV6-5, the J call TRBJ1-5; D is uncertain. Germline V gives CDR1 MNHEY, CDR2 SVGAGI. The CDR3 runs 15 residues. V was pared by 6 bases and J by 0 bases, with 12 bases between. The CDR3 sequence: CASRTNYNSNQPQHF. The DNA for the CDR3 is TGTGCCAGCAGAACTAATTACAATAGCAATCAGCCCCAGCATTTT.

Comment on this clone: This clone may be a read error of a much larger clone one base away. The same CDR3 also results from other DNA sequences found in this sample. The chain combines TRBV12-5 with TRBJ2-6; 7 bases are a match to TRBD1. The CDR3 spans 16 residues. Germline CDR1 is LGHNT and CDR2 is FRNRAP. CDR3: CASGLEGGPGANVLTF. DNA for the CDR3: TGTGCTAGTGGTTTGGAAGGGGGCCCTGGGGCCAACGTCCTGACTTTT.

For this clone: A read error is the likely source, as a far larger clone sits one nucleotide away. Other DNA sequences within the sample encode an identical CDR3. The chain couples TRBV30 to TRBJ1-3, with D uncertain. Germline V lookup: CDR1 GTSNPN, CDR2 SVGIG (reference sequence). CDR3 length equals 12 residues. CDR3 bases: TGTGCCTGGAACCCAAGCGGAAATACCATATATTTT. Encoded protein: CAWNPSGNTIYF.

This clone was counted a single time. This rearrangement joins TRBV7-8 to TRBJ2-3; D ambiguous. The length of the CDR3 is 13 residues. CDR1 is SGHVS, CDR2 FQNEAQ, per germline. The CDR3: CATRSPSTDTQYF. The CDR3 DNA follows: TGTGCAACCAGGTCGCCTAGCACAGATACGCAGTATTTT.

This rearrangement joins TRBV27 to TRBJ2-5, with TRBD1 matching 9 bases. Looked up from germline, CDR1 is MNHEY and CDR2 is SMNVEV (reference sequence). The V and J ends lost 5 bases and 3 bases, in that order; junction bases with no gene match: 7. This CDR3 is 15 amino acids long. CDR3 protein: CASSRSTGGEETQYF. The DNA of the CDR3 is TGTGCCAGCAGTCGCTCGACAGGGGGGGAAGAGACCCAGTACTTC.

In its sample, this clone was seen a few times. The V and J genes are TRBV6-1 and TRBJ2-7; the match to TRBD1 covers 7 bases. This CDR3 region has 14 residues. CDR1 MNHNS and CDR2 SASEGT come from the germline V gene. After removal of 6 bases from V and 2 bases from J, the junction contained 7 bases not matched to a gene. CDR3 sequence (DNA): TGTGCCAGCAGAATCGGGACAGTTGCCTACGAGCAGTACTTC. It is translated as CASRIGTVAYEQYF.

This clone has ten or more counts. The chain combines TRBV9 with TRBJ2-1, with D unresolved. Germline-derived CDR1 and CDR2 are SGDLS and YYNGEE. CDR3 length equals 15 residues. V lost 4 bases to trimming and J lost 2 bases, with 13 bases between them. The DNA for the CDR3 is TGTGCCAGCAGCTTAGTTCCAGAGGCCTACAATGAGCAGTTCTTC. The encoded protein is CASSLVPEAYNEQFF.

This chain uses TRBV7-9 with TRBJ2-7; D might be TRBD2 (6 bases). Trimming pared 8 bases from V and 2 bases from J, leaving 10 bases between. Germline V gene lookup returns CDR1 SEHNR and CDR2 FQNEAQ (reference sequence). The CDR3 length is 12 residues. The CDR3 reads CASARETYEQYF. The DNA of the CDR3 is TGTGCCAGCGCTCGGGAGACCTACGAGCAGTACTTC.

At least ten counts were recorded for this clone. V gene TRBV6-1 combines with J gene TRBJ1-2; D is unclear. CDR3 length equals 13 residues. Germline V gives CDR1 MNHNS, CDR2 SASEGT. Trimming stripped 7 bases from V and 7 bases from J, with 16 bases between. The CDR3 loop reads CASTPGRSGGYTF. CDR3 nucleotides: TGTGCCAGCACCCCGGGCCGAAGCGGTGGCTACACCTTC.

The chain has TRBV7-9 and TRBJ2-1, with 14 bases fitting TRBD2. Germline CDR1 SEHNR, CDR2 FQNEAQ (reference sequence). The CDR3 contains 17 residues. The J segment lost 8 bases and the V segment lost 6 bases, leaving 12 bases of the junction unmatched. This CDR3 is CASRELPGLAGADEQFF. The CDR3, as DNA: TGTGCCAGCAGGGAACTACCGGGACTAGCGGGAGCGGATGAGCAGTTCTTC.

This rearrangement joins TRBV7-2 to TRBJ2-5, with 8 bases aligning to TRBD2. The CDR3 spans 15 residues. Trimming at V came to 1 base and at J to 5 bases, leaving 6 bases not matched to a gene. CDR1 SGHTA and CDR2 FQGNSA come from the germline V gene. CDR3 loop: CASSLESSGYETQYF. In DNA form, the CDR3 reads TGTGCCAGCAGCTTAGAGTCTAGCGGGTACGAGACCCAGTACTTC.

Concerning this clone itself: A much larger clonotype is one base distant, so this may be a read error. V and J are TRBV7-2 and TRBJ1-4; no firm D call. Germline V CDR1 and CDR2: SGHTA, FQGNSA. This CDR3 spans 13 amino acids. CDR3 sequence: CVSSLAWSNLLFF. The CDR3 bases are TGTGTCAGCAGCTTAGCTTGGTCCAATCTCCTGTTTTTT.

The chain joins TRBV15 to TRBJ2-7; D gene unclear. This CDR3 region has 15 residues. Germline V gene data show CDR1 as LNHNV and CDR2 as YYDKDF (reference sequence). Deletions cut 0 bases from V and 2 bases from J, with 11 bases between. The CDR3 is CATSRDPGHTYEQYF. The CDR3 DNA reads TGTGCCACCAGCAGAGATCCGGGCCATACCTACGAGCAGTACTTC.

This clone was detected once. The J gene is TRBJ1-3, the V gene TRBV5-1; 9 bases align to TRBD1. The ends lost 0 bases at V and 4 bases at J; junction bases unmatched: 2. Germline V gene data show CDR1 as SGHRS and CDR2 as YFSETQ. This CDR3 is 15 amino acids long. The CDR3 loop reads CASSLVGQGGNTIYF. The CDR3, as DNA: TGCGCCAGCAGCTTGGTGGGACAGGGAGGAAACACCATATATTTT. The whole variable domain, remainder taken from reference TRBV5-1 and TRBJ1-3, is KAGVTQTPRYLIKTRGQQVTLSCSPISGHRSVSWYQQTPGQGLQFLFEYFSETQRNKGNFPGRFSGRQFSNSRSEMNVSTLELGDSALYLCASSLVGQGGNTIYFGEGSWLTVV.

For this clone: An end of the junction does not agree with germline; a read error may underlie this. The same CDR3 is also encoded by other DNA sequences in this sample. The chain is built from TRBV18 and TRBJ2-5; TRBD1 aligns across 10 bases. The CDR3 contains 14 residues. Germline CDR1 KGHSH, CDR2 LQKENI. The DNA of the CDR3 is TGCGCCAGCTCGCCGGGGACAGGGGAAGAGACCCAGTACTTC. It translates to CASSPGTGEETQYF. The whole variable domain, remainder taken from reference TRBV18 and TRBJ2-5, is NAGVMQNPRHLVRRRGQEARLRCSPMKGHSHVYWYRQLPEEGLKFMVYLQKENIIDESGMPKERFSAEFPKEGPSILRIQQVVRGDSAAYFCASSPGTGEETQYFGPGTRLLVL.

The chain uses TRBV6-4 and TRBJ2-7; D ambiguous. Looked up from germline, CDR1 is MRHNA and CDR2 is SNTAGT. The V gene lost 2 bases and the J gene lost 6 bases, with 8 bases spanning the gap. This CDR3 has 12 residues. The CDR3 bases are TGTGCCAGCAGTGACCCCATCCCCGAGCAGTACTTC. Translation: CASSDPIPEQYF.

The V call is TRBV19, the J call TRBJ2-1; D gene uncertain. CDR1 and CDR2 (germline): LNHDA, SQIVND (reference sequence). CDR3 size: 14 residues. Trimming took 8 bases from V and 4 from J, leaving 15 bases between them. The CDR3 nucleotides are TGTGCCAGTTATCAGGCCCCTGAATACAATGAGCAGTTCTTC. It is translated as CASYQAPEYNEQFF.

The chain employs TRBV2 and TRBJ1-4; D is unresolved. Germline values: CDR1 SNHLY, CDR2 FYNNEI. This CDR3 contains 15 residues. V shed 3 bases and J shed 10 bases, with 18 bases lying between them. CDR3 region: CASSDYVGQIGKLFF. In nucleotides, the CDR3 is TGTGCCAGCAGTGATTACGTAGGGCAAATTGGAAAACTGTTTTTT.

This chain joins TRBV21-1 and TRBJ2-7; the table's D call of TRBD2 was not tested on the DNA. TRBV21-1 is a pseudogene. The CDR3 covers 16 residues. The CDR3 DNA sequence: TGTGCCAGCAGCAAAGCAGGACTAGCGGGCTCCTACGAGCAGTACTTC. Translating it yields CASSKAGLAGSYEQYF.

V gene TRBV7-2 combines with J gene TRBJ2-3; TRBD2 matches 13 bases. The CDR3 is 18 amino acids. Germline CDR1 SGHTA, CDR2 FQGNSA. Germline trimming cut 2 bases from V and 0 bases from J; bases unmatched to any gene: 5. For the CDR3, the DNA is TGTGCCAGCAGCTTAAAACTAGCGGGAGGGAAAAGCACAGATACGCAGTATTTT. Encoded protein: CASSLKLAGGKSTDTQYF.

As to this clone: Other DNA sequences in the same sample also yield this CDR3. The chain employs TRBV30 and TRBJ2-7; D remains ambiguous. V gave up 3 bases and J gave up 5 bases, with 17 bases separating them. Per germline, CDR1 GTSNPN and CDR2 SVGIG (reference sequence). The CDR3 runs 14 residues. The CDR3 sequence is CAWRENREIDEQYF. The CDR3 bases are TGTGCCTGGAGGGAAAACAGAGAGATTGACGAGCAGTACTTC.